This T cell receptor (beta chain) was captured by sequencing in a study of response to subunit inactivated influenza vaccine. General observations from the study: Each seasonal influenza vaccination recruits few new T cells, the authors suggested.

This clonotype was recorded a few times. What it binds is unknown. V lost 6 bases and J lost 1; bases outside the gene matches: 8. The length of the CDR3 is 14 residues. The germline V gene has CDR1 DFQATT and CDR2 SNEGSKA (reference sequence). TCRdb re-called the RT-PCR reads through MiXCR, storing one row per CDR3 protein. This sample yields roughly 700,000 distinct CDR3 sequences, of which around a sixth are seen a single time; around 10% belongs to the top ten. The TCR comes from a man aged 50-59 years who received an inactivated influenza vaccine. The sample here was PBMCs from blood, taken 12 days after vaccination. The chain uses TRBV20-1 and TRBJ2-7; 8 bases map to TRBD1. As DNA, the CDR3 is TGCAGTGCCTACCCCCGGGACAGGTCCTACGAGCAGTACTTC. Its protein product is CSAYPRDRSYEQYF.